This T cell receptor (beta chain) was found in a study of shared clonotypes between healthy human individuals. Naive CD8 cells were CD45RO-negative, positively selected for CCR7, excluding terminally differentiated effector memory CD45RA+ cells. A remark on this clone: Its antigen remains unknown.

TCRdb's copy holds only in-frame clones and misses some; the assay was immunoSEQ multiplex PCR. The sample comprises around 2,000,000 clones, about 95% of which are singletons, and around 1.2% rests with the top ten. Points from the study as a whole: Rarefaction showed sorted-subset sequencing was incomplete despite large depth. Clonotypes not shared had lower generation probabilities than those common to all four donors.

The CDR3 totals 15 residues. The ends were cut back, 3 bases at V and 0 bases at J, with 9 bases in the middle. Germline assignment: CDR1 SNHLY and CDR2 FYNNEI. This TCR was recovered from a man younger than 35 in good health. The chain has TRBV2 and TRBJ2-1; no firm D call. Specimen: naive CD8+ T cells sorted from blood. This CDR3 is CASSESTSSYNEQFF. In DNA, the CDR3 is TGTGCCAGCAGTGAGTCTACGAGCTCCTACAATGAGCAGTTCTTC.